Below are 26 T cell receptor beta chains sequenced from a single sample in a study of OX40 agonist ivuxolimab in advanced cancers. Only in-frame clones appear in the TCRdb table, and some are missing; sequencing was by immunoSEQ multiplex PCR. The top ten clones hold around 1.5% of a sample with more than 85,000 clones, about 92% of them seen once. The material was CD4+ or CD8+ T cells sorted from blood, obtained in a trial of the OX40 agonist ivuxolimab. Every receptor here comes from an adult with an advanced solid tumor such as melanoma, head and neck, liver or kidney cancer.

This clone was observed a single time. The chain employs TRBV27 and TRBJ1-6; TRBD1 matches at 7 bases. Germline V CDR1 and CDR2: MNHEY, SMNVEV (reference sequence). With 3 bases clipped from V and 7 bases from J, the junction kept 12 bases outside the gene matches. The CDR3 loop spans 17 amino acids. The CDR3 loop reads CASSFRMTGTDNSPLHF. The DNA for the CDR3 is TGTGCCAGCAGTTTTCGAATGACCGGGACAGACAATTCACCCCTCCACTTT.

CDR3 sequence: CASSLARENQPQHF. For the CDR3, the DNA is TGTGCCAGCAGCTTAGCAAGGGAAAATCAGCCCCAGCATTTT. The genes are TRBV7-8 and TRBJ1-5; no reliable D call. Trimming took off 0 bases at V and 4 bases at J, with 7 bases between the two ends. The CDR3 totals 14 residues. Germline CDR1 and CDR2: SGHVS and FQNEAQ.

The chain is built from TRBV27 and TRBJ2-6; 11 positions match TRBD1. V trimming: 6 bases; J trimming: 0 bases; junction bases outside the gene matches: 7. Germline V gene lookup returns CDR1 MNHEY and CDR2 SMNVEV (reference sequence). The CDR3 has 18 residues. CDR3 loop: CASSRGQGASSGANVLTF. In DNA, the CDR3 is TGTGCCAGCAGCCGTGGACAGGGGGCGAGCTCTGGGGCCAACGTCCTGACTTTC.

This rearrangement joins TRBV5-1 to TRBJ2-1; TRBD1 matches 11 bases. The CDR3 consists of 23 residues. Germline lookup yields CDR1 SGHRS and CDR2 YFSETQ. J gave up 0 bases and V 0 bases, and 20 bases lay outside the gene matches. As DNA, the CDR3 is TGCGCCAGCAGCTTGGCCCGAGGACAGGGGGCACGAGGTCTACCAAGCTCCTACAATGAGCAGTTCTTC. Translation: CASSLARGQGARGLPSSYNEQFF.

This chain links TRBV19 with TRBJ1-1; D gene unclear. Germline CDR1 reads LNHDA; CDR2 reads SQIVND (reference sequence). V lost 5 bases to trimming and J lost 7 bases, with 8 bases between them. The CDR3 has 11 amino acids. The CDR3 DNA reads as TGTGCCAGTAGTCAAGAACTTGAAGCTTTCTTT. This encodes CASSQELEAFF. The variable domain in full, completed from reference TRBV19 and TRBJ1-1, reads DGGITQSPKYLFRKEGQNVTLSCEQNLNHDAMYWYRQDPGQGLRLIYYSQIVNDFQKGDIAEGYSVSREKKESFPLTVTSAQKNPTAFYLCASSQELEAFFGQGTRLTVV.

The chain joins TRBV6-1 to TRBJ2-5; D not resolved. V was pared by 6 bases and J by 2 bases, with 16 bases between. Germline CDR1 is MNHNS and CDR2 is SASEGT. The CDR3 length is 15 residues. CDR3 bases: TGTGCCAGCAGCCCCCGGGCCGGAACTCAAGAGACCCAGTACTTC. Protein sequence: CASSPRAGTQETQYF.

The J gene is TRBJ1-3, the V gene TRBV5-1; D unresolved. Trimming removed 0 bases at V and 4 bases at J, with 17 bases between. CDR3 length: 17 amino acids. Looked up from germline, CDR1 is SGHRS and CDR2 is YFSETQ. CDR3 protein: CASSLDLASALGNTIYF. The CDR3 DNA sequence: TGCGCCAGCAGCTTGGACTTGGCGTCGGCTTTAGGAAACACCATATATTTT.

V gene TRBV6-5 combines with J gene TRBJ2-5, with 8 positions matching TRBD2. Unmatched junction bases numbered 2, after V lost 5 bases and J lost 3 bases. Germline V gene sequence: CDR1 MNHEY, CDR2 SVGAGI. The CDR3 contains 13 residues. Here the CDR3 DNA reads TGTGCCAGCAGTCTCGGGAGGGAAGAGACCCAGTACTTC. Translation gives CASSLGREETQYF.

The V gene is TRBV6-5, the J gene TRBJ1-6; a possible D gene is TRBD1 (5 bases). Deletions cut 4 bases from V and 6 bases from J, with 16 bases between. CDR1 is MNHEY, CDR2 SVGAGI, per germline. The CDR3 has 16 residues. Here the CDR3 DNA reads TGTGCCAGCAGTTCCGACTACAGGTTGAGTAATTCACCCCTCCACTTT. Translated, it gives CASSSDYRLSNSPLHF.

The gene calls are TRBV14 and TRBJ2-1, with 7 bases lining up with TRBD2. V lost 3 bases, J lost 7 bases, and 12 bases stayed unmatched. The germline V gene has CDR1 SGHDN and CDR2 FVKESK. This CDR3 is built from 16 residues. The CDR3 region is CASSHLTGREWNEQFF. Here the CDR3 DNA reads TGTGCCAGCAGCCACTTAACCGGGCGGGAGTGGAATGAGCAGTTCTTC.

CDR3 in amino acids: CASITAARSEAFF. As DNA, the CDR3 is TGTGCCAGTATCACCGCGGCGAGGTCTGAAGCTTTCTTT. The V and J genes are TRBV19 and TRBJ1-1; no firm D call. The CDR3 sequence is 13 residues long. V lost 7 bases, J lost 6 bases, and 15 bases lay in between. CDR1 is LNHDA and CDR2 is SQIVND in the germline V gene (reference sequence).

The chain joins TRBV7-8 to TRBJ2-7, with 9 bases aligning to TRBD1. The CDR3 consists of 15 residues. Germline CDR1 is SGHVS and CDR2 is FQNEAQ. J was trimmed by 5 bases and V by 0 bases; bases with no gene match: 5. The CDR3 DNA reads TGTGCCAGCAGCTTAGCCGGGACAGGGTCCCACGAGCAGTACTTC. Its protein product is CASSLAGTGSHEQYF.

This rearrangement joins TRBV7-9 to TRBJ2-5, with 9 bases matching TRBD1. This CDR3 region has 17 residues. Germline-derived CDR1 and CDR2 are SEHNR and FQNEAQ (reference sequence). The V and J ends lost 6 bases and 0 bases, in that order; junction bases with no gene match: 11. The CDR3 region is CASRGTGPLKYQETQYF. The DNA of the CDR3 is TGTGCCAGCAGAGGGACAGGGCCCCTCAAATACCAAGAGACCCAGTACTTC.

This sequence joins TRBV5-6 and TRBJ1-2; TRBD1 is a possible D gene (5 bases). The germline V gene has CDR1 SGHDT and CDR2 YYEEEE. The CDR3 covers 14 residues. The ends were cut back, 1 base at V and 3 bases at J, with 10 bases in the middle. This CDR3 is CASSLWGRDYGYTF. The DNA of the CDR3 is TGTGCCAGCAGCTTGTGGGGCAGGGACTATGGCTACACCTTC.

This clone was seen just once. Other DNA sequences in this sample translate to the same CDR3. This sequence joins TRBV11-2 and TRBJ2-3; D is perhaps TRBD2 (5 bases). The CDR3 has 15 residues. Germline CDR1 SGHAT, CDR2 FQNNGV. V dropped 1 base and J dropped 0 bases, with 8 bases sitting between them. CDR3: CASSLAGFSTDTQYF. In nucleotides, the CDR3 is TGTGCCAGCAGCTTAGCGGGGTTTAGCACAGATACGCAGTATTTT.

The chain joins TRBV7-9 to TRBJ2-1; D gene unclear. The germline CDR1 and CDR2 sequences are SEHNR and FQNEAQ (reference sequence). Trimming pared 6 bases from V and 2 bases from J, leaving 11 bases between. CDR3 size: 14 residues. For the CDR3, the DNA is TGTGCCAGCAGTGGGCCCTCCACCTACAATGAGCAGTTCTTC. Translation gives CASSGPSTYNEQFF.

This chain links TRBV5-1 with TRBJ2-1; D tentatively fits TRBD1 or TRBD2 (5 bases each). In germline, CDR1 is SGHRS, CDR2 YFSETQ. The ends were cut back, 3 bases at V and 6 bases at J, with 16 bases in the middle. The CDR3 covers 15 residues. The CDR3 coding sequence is TGCGCCAGCAGCTCGCGACATCAGGGAGCCAATGAGCAGTTCTTC. Translation: CASSSRHQGANEQFF.

The CDR3 loop is CASSIDPHTVEAFF. The CDR3 DNA is TGTGCCAGTAGTATAGATCCCCACACGGTTGAAGCTTTCTTT. V is TRBV19 and J is TRBJ1-1; D is undetermined. The CDR3 spans 14 residues. Germline CDR1 LNHDA, CDR2 SQIVND (reference sequence). V was shortened by 0 bases and J by 7 bases, with 12 bases between the two germline ends.

V and J are TRBV7-3 and TRBJ2-7, with 10 nucleotides matching TRBD1. The V segment lost 3 bases and the J segment 2 bases; nucleotides outside the gene matches: 4. The CDR3 is 15 residues long. Germline V lookup: CDR1 SGHTA, CDR2 FQGTGA. The CDR3 DNA reads TGTGCCAGCAGCTTTTCGGGACAGGGGCCCTACGAGCAGTACTTC. Its protein is CASSFSGQGPYEQYF.

The chain combines TRBV5-1 with TRBJ2-3; TRBD2 is a possible D gene (5 bases). The germline CDR1 and CDR2 sequences are SGHRS and YFSETQ. The CDR3 spans 17 residues. Deletions cut 0 bases from V and 4 bases from J, with 18 bases between. DNA of the CDR3: TGCGCCAGCAGCTTGGCCATTGCGCTCGGAGGACCAGATACGCAGTATTTT. The encoded protein is CASSLAIALGGPDTQYF. Together with reference TRBV5-1 and TRBJ2-3, the CDR3 gives the full variable domain: KAGVTQTPRYLIKTRGQQVTLSCSPISGHRSVSWYQQTPGQGLQFLFEYFSETQRNKGNFPGRFSGRQFSNSRSEMNVSTLELGDSALYLCASSLAIALGGPDTQYFGPGTRLTVL.

J is TRBJ1-1 and V is TRBV7-2; 7 nucleotides line up with TRBD1. Looked up from germline, CDR1 is SGHTA and CDR2 is FQGNSA. V dropped 2 bases and J dropped 11; count of bases not matched to a gene: 14. The CDR3 covers 15 residues. The CDR3 DNA follows: TGTGCCAGCAGCTTAACTCCTGAGCCAGGGGGAATGGCTTTCTTT. It encodes CASSLTPEPGGMAFF.

This sequence joins TRBV11-2 and TRBJ2-2; weak D call: TRBD1 (5 bases). V shed 1 base and J shed 0 bases, with 9 bases lying between them. This CDR3 region has 16 residues. In germline, CDR1 is SGHAT, CDR2 FQNNGV. The CDR3 sequence: CASSLVGRANTGELFF. The CDR3 nucleotides are TGTGCCAGCAGCTTAGTGGGCAGGGCGAACACCGGGGAGCTGTTTTTT.

The CDR3 DNA reads as TGTGCCAGCAGACGTGGGGCCGCCAGGGGAGAGGACAATCAGCCCCAGCATTTT. Its translation: CASRRGAARGEDNQPQHF. This chain connects TRBV27 to TRBJ1-5; TRBD1 might be the D (6 bases). Per the germline V gene, CDR1 is MNHEY and CDR2 is SMNVEV (reference sequence). The CDR3 has 18 residues. The V end lost 6 bases, the J end lost 3 bases, and 24 bases lay between the germline ends.

The J gene is TRBJ2-3, the V gene TRBV21-1; the listed D gene, TRBD2, was not tested against the DNA. TRBV21-1 is shown as a pseudogene. This CDR3 contains 15 residues. This chain's CDR3 is CASSFGSGRTDTQYF. The CDR3, as DNA: TGTGCCAGCAGCTTTGGGAGCGGGAGAACAGATACGCAGTATTTT.

The rearrangement links TRBV10-3 to TRBJ2-1; no reliable D call. The CDR3 is made up of 13 amino acids. From germline, CDR1 is ENHRY and CDR2 SYGVKD. Trimming left V 0 bases short and J 5 bases short, with 5 bases between. The DNA for the CDR3 is TGTGCCATCAGTGAGTCAACAGACAATGAGCAGTTCTTC. Its translation: CAISESTDNEQFF.

Worth noting for this clone: Additional DNA sequences in this sample encode the identical CDR3. V gene TRBV7-2 combines with J gene TRBJ2-3; D ambiguous. CDR3 length equals 16 residues. Per germline, CDR1 SGHTA and CDR2 FQGNSA. Trimming left V 1 base short and J 0 bases short, with 11 bases between. The CDR3 region has the DNA TGTGCCAGCAGCTTAGATGGCCAGGCGAGCACAGATACGCAGTATTTT. It specifies CASSLDGQASTDTQYF.